Following are 29 T cell receptor beta chains from one sample sequenced in a study of T-cell reconstitution after alpha-beta-depleted transplantation in children. Using unique molecular identifiers, the investigators prepared the TCRbeta library. MiXCR was run by TCRdb on the PCR reads, yielding one entry per CDR3 protein. The profile covers more than 200,000 distinct CDR3 sequences, with over 20% appearing a single time and approximately 2.5% taken by the ten largest. Sequencing used PBMCs, obtained before TCRalphabeta/CD19-depleted stem cell transplant. The receptors originated from a girl aged 2 to 10 with Fanconi anemia, due to receive a stem cell transplant.

The sample holds a few counts of this clonotype. J is TRBJ2-1 and V is TRBV9, with TRBD2 identical over 8 bases. From germline, CDR1 is SGDLS and CDR2 YYNGEE. V gave up 4 bases and J gave up 8 bases; unmatched junction bases: 14. The CDR3 has 16 amino acids. Here the CDR3 reads CASSPPWAGGRDEQFF. The CDR3 DNA is TGTGCCAGCAGCCCTCCCTGGGCGGGGGGAAGGGATGAGCAGTTCTTC.

This clonotype was seen only a few times. The chain joins TRBV5-5 to TRBJ2-3; D gene unclear. Germline values: CDR1 SGHKS, CDR2 YYEKEE (reference sequence). This CDR3 region has 14 residues. V lost 6 bases and J 0 bases, leaving 11 bases between the germline ends. CDR3 nucleotides: TGTGCCAGCACCCGCCTTACTAGCACAGATACGCAGTATTTT. It translates to CASTRLTSTDTQYF.

This clonotype was counted a few times. The chain couples TRBV7-2 to TRBJ2-1; no reliable D call. The V end was cut by 2 bases, the J end by 0 bases, with 8 bases between. Germline V gene lookup returns CDR1 SGHTA and CDR2 FQGNSA. The CDR3 is made up of 15 amino acids. The CDR3: CASSLWRSSYNEQFF. The CDR3 region has the DNA TGTGCCAGCAGCTTATGGAGAAGCTCCTACAATGAGCAGTTCTTC.

In this sample, this clonotype turned up many times. The chain employs TRBV27 and TRBJ2-7, with 7 bases matching TRBD1. The CDR3 contains 13 residues. With 8 bases clipped from V and 2 bases from J, the junction kept 6 bases outside the gene matches. CDR1 and CDR2 (germline): MNHEY, SMNVEV (reference sequence). The CDR3 here is CASAPGTAYEQYF. The DNA of the CDR3 is TGTGCCAGCGCCCCCGGGACAGCCTACGAGCAGTACTTC.

CDR3: CSVVGGGSNEQFF. CDR3 DNA: TGCAGCGTTGTCGGAGGGGGTAGCAATGAGCAGTTCTTC. The chain carries TRBV29-1 and TRBJ2-1; D tentatively reads TRBD1 or TRBD2 (6 bases each). Germline V gene sequence: CDR1 SQVTM, CDR2 ANQGSEA. V dropped 4 bases and J dropped 6 bases, with 13 bases sitting between them. CDR3 length equals 13 residues.

This clonotype turned up a few times. The chain couples TRBV29-1 to TRBJ1-1, with D possibly TRBD1 on 6 matching bases. The V end was cut by 2 bases, the J end by 7 bases, with 11 bases between. This CDR3 comprises 12 residues. Germline V CDR1 and CDR2: SQVTM, ANQGSEA. DNA of the CDR3: TGCAGCGTTGAACAGGGGCCCGTTGAAGCTTTCTTT. Protein: CSVEQGPVEAFF.

This sequence joins TRBV29-1 and TRBJ2-7; 13 bases match TRBD2. Germline-derived CDR1 and CDR2 are SQVTM and ANQGSEA. The trim removed 0 bases at V and 2 bases at J, leaving 4 bases unmatched. The CDR3 has 16 residues. The CDR3 DNA reads TGCAGCGTTGAAGACCCGGGACTAGCGGGGACCTACGAGCAGTACTTC. Translation: CSVEDPGLAGTYEQYF.

This clonotype was seen only a few times. The chain couples TRBV4-1 to TRBJ2-7; D not resolved. This CDR3 comprises 13 residues. From germline, CDR1 is MGHRA and CDR2 YSYEKL. Trimming shortened V by 1 base and J by 3 bases, and 7 bases separated the two germline ends. The CDR3 DNA reads TGCGCCAGCAGCCAAGTGTATAGCTACGAGCAGTACTTC. Residues: CASSQVYSYEQYF.

This clonotype was observed once. This may come from a read error, since a much larger clone is one base off. The V and J genes are TRBV12-3 or TRBV12-4 and TRBJ1-1; D gene unclear. There are 12 residues in the CDR3. The CDR3 spells CTSSHGRTEAFF. CDR3 nucleotide sequence: TGTACCAGCAGTCATGGACGGACTGAAGCTTTCTTT.

In this sample, this clonotype turned up a few times. J is TRBJ2-4 and V is TRBV15; D might be TRBD1 (7 bases). With 0 bases removed from V and 9 bases from J, the gap between germline ends came to 18 bases. CDR1 and CDR2 from the germline V gene are LNHNV and YYDKDF (reference sequence). This CDR3 is 16 amino acids long. CDR3 bases: TGTGCCACCAGCAGAGAAGCCCGACAGGGACTCGGCATTCAGTACTTC. Protein: CATSREARQGLGIQYF.

This clonotype showed up many times. V gene TRBV10-3 combines with J gene TRBJ2-1; TRBD1 agrees at 8 bases. V lost 6 bases to trimming and J lost 7 bases; unmatched junction nucleotides: 8. CDR1 is ENHRY, CDR2 SYGVKD, per germline. The CDR3 totals 14 residues. This chain's CDR3 is CAIRDPGTGNEQFF. CDR3 DNA sequence: TGTGCCATCAGGGACCCCGGGACAGGAAATGAGCAGTTCTTC.

This clonotype was found many times. The V gene is TRBV7-2, the J gene TRBJ2-7, with 7 bases identical to TRBD1. The length of the CDR3 is 17 residues. V gave up 2 bases and J gave up 0 bases; unmatched junction bases: 10. Germline V gives CDR1 SGHTA, CDR2 FQGNSA. The CDR3 region has the DNA TGTGCCAGCAGCTTAATGACCGGGACAGTCAGCTCCTACGAGCAGTACTTC. Its translation: CASSLMTGTVSSYEQYF. The full variable domain, its missing parts supplied by reference TRBV7-2 and TRBJ2-7, is GAGVSQSPSNKVTEKGKDVELRCDPISGHTALYWYRQSLGQGLEFLIYFQGNSAPDKSGLPSDRFSAERTGGSVSTLTIQRTQQEDSAVYLCASSLMTGTVSSYEQYFGPGTRLTVT.

A few counts support this clonotype. The chain recombines TRBV11-1 with TRBJ2-4; D is unresolved. Trimming took 4 bases from V and 0 from J, leaving 13 bases between them. The CDR3 loop spans 16 amino acids. The germline V gene encodes CDR1 SGHAT and CDR2 FQDESV (reference sequence). The CDR3 reads CASSSRTIRAKNIQYF. Here the CDR3 DNA reads TGTGCCAGCAGCTCGCGGACGATCCGAGCCAAAAACATTCAGTACTTC.

This clonotype came up a few times. This chain uses TRBV27 with TRBJ2-7; D gene uncertain. CDR1 and CDR2 from the germline V gene are MNHEY and SMNVEV (reference sequence). V lost 3 bases and J lost 4, with 13 bases in between. CDR3 length: 14 residues. In nucleotides, the CDR3 is TGTGCCAGCAGTTTTAGGGTGGGGTTGTACGAGCAGTACTTC. This codes for CASSFRVGLYEQYF.

The CDR3: CSARGGSAANTGELFF. For the CDR3, the DNA is TGCAGTGCTAGAGGTGGGAGTGCGGCGAACACCGGGGAGCTGTTTTTT. V is TRBV20-1 and J is TRBJ2-2; tentative D call: TRBD2 (5 bases). The CDR3 extends over 16 amino acids. Germline CDR1 is DFQATT and CDR2 is SNEGSKA (reference sequence). Between the trimmed V and J ends, which lost 1 base and 0 bases, there was a span of 12 bases.

This sequence joins TRBV28 and TRBJ2-2; D possibly uses TRBD1 or TRBD2 (5 bases each). The germline V gene has CDR1 MDHEN and CDR2 SYDVKM. With 5 bases removed from V and 2 bases from J, the gap between germline ends came to 12 bases. The CDR3 consists of 15 residues. CDR3 coding DNA: TGTGCCAGCAGTGGGACCTCTCTTAACACCGGGGAGCTGTTTTTT. It translates to CASSGTSLNTGELFF. Filled out from reference TRBV28 and TRBJ2-2, the complete variable domain reads DVKVTQSSRYLVKRTGEKVFLECVQDMDHENMFWYRQDPGLGLRLIYFSYDVKMKEKGDIPEGYSVSREKKERFSLILESASTNQTSMYLCASSGTSLNTGELFFGEGSRLTVL.

The sample holds many counts of this clonotype. CDR3 in amino acids: CASSKGGVDEQYF. In nucleotides, the CDR3 is TGTGCCAGCAGCAAAGGTGGAGTGGACGAGCAGTACTTC. The chain joins TRBV21-1 to TRBJ2-7. TRBV21-1 is tagged as a pseudogene. The CDR3 is 13 residues long.

This clonotype was detected only a few times. This chain links TRBV5-1 with TRBJ2-7; D might be TRBD2 (6 bases). Germline CDR1 reads SGHRS; CDR2 reads YFSETQ. Between the trimmed V and J ends, which lost 6 bases and 4 bases, there was a span of 14 bases. The CDR3 loop spans 13 amino acids. The CDR3 region has the DNA TGCGCCAGCACGGAAGTCGGACTATACGAGCAGTACTTC. This sequence encodes CASTEVGLYEQYF.

This clonotype came up a few times. The CDR3 spells CASSLPLGSNEQFF. In nucleotides, the CDR3 is TGTGCCAGCAGCTTACCGTTGGGAAGCAATGAGCAGTTCTTC. The V call is TRBV7-8, the J call TRBJ2-1; D is uncertain. This CDR3 comprises 14 residues. Trimming took off 2 bases at V and 6 bases at J, with 11 bases between the two ends. Germline V gives CDR1 SGHVS, CDR2 FQNEAQ.

This clonotype showed up many times. The chain combines TRBV29-1 with TRBJ2-7, with 8 bases matching TRBD2. The CDR3 spans 12 residues. Per germline, CDR1 SQVTM and CDR2 ANQGSEA. Germline trimming cut 7 bases from V and 6 bases from J; bases unmatched to any gene: 8. As DNA, the CDR3 is TGCAGCGCCCAACGGGAGGGCGTCGAGCAGTACTTC. Protein: CSAQREGVEQYF.

CDR3 bases: TGCGCCAGCAGCCCCAGATCCCCATCCTCCTACAATGAGCAGTTCTTC. It specifies CASSPRSPSSYNEQFF. The chain carries TRBV4-1 and TRBJ2-1; no firm D call. Germline loops: CDR1 MGHRA, CDR2 YSYEKL. The CDR3 loop spans 16 amino acids. V was shortened by 4 bases and J by 0 bases, with 13 bases between the two germline ends.

This chain joins TRBV27 and TRBJ2-7; 7 nucleotides match TRBD1. The V and J ends lost 5 bases and 0 bases, in that order; junction bases with no gene match: 13. Germline V lookup: CDR1 MNHEY, CDR2 SMNVEV (reference sequence). The CDR3 loop spans 17 amino acids. CDR3 region: CASSTGQVLTGSYEQYF. Written as DNA, the CDR3 is TGTGCCAGCAGTACCGGACAGGTCCTTACCGGCTCCTACGAGCAGTACTTC.

This chain joins TRBV29-1 and TRBJ2-1, with 13 bases aligning to TRBD2. Germline CDR1 reads SQVTM; CDR2 reads ANQGSEA. V was pared by 3 bases and J by 4 bases, with 18 bases of the junction left unmatched. The CDR3 is 20 amino acids. CDR3 loop: CSVERRTGTSGKRGYNEQFF. Written as DNA, the CDR3 is TGCAGCGTTGAGAGAAGGACCGGGACTAGCGGGAAGCGGGGTTACAATGAGCAGTTCTTC.

This clonotype was counted only a few times. The chain links TRBV5-1 to TRBJ1-1, with a weak D call TRBD1 (5 bases). V gave up 0 bases and J gave up 3 bases, with 6 bases separating them. Germline CDR1 is SGHRS and CDR2 is YFSETQ. There are 13 residues in the CDR3. The CDR3 is CASSLAGYTEAFF. The CDR3 DNA reads as TGCGCCAGCAGCTTGGCAGGGTACACTGAAGCTTTCTTT.

Ten or more counts support this clonotype. The V and J genes are TRBV12-3 or TRBV12-4 and TRBJ2-3, with 12 bases aligning to TRBD2. J lost 2 bases, V lost 8 bases, and 5 bases had no gene match. The CDR3 has 15 residues. CDR3 sequence reads: CASWGLAGLTDTQYF. CDR3 nucleotides: TGTGCCAGCTGGGGACTAGCGGGTCTCACAGATACGCAGTATTTT.

This clonotype was picked up many times. The chain uses TRBV20-1 and TRBJ1-4; no clear D. This CDR3 has 14 residues. Trimming removed 5 bases from V and 1 base from J, with 11 bases in between. Germline loops: CDR1 DFQATT, CDR2 SNEGSKA (reference sequence). The CDR3 sequence is CSAPRPITNEKLFF. The DNA of the CDR3 is TGCAGTGCTCCCCGACCGATAACTAATGAAAAACTGTTTTTT.

This clonotype appeared many times. The chain recombines TRBV29-1 with TRBJ2-7; either TRBD1 or TRBD2 may supply D (5 bases each). Germline CDR1 and CDR2: SQVTM and ANQGSEA. The CDR3 loop spans 14 amino acids. Trimming stripped 6 bases from V and 2 bases from J, with 17 bases between. CDR3 residues: CSVSHRDGTYEQYF. The CDR3 nucleotides read TGCAGCGTATCCCACCGGGACGGAACCTACGAGCAGTACTTC.

Ten or more counts support this clonotype. The chain employs TRBV29-1 and TRBJ2-3; 8 bases fit TRBD1. CDR3 length equals 17 residues. Germline V lookup: CDR1 SQVTM, CDR2 ANQGSEA. V lost 2 bases, J lost 3 bases, and 13 bases stayed unmatched. The DNA of the CDR3 is TGCAGCGTTGAATACCGCCAGGGGGCGCGTGGGACAGATACGCAGTATTTT. It specifies CSVEYRQGARGTDTQYF.

This clonotype was detected many times. The chain employs TRBV12-3 or TRBV12-4 and TRBJ2-1; perhaps TRBD2 as D (6 bases). The V gene lost 6 bases and the J gene lost 2 bases, with 14 bases spanning the gap. The CDR3 has 15 residues. CDR3 in amino acids: CASRSLGGTYNEQFF. The DNA for the CDR3 is TGTGCCAGCAGGTCCCTTGGCGGGACCTACAATGAGCAGTTCTTC.